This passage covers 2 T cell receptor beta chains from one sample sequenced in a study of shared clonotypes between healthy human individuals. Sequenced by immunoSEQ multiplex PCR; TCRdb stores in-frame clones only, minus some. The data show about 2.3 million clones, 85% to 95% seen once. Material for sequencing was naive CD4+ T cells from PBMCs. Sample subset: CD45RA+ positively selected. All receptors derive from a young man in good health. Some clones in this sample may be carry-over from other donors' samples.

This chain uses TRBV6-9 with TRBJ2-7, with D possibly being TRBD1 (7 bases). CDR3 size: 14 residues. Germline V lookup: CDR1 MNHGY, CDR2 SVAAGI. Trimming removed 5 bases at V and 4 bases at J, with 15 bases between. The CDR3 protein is CASSKDRRVYEQYF. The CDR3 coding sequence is TGTGCCAGCAGTAAGGACAGGAGGGTTTACGAGCAGTACTTC.

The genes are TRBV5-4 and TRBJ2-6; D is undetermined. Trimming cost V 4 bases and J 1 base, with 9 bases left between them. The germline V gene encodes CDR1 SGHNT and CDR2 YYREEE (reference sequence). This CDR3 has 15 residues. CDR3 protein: CASSPRASGANVLTF. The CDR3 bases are TGTGCCAGCAGCCCCCGGGCTTCTGGGGCCAACGTCCTGACTTTC.